This paragraph reports one T cell receptor beta chain. What it binds is not known. An immunoSEQ assay, version v3.0, was performed at survey level. What sequencing targeted per sample was about 35,000-55,000 T-cell genomes. Sequenced by immunoSEQ multiplex PCR; TCRdb stores in-frame clones only, minus some. The profile covers under 15,000 clones, with about 70% appearing a single time and roughly 13% taken by the ten largest. The data stem from a study of long-term antiretroviral therapy in people with HIV. Study-wide results and caveats: Among HIV repertoires, CDR3 length ranges were narrower than those of controls. Although diversity increased after ART, it remained lower than in transplant donor controls.

Germline V gives CDR1 SGDLS, CDR2 YYNGEE. CDR3 length: 14 amino acids. V lost 5 bases, J lost 7 bases, and 16 bases lay in between. The sequence came from a man aged 35-49 years with HIV. The material sequenced was unsorted PBMCs, taken 3.1 years before starting antiretroviral therapy. V and J are TRBV9 and TRBJ2-1; D may be TRBD2 (5 bases). Here the CDR3 DNA reads TGTGCCAGCAGTGCAGTCGGGGTTGGGAATGAGCAGTTCTTC. Translating it yields CASSAVGVGNEQFF. The entire variable domain, with the rest obtained from reference TRBV9 and TRBJ2-1, is as follows: DSGVTQTPKHLITATGQRVTLRCSPRSGDLSVYWYQQSLDQGLQFLIQYYNGEERAKGNILERFSAQQFPDLHSELNLSSLELGDSALYFCASSAVGVGNEQFFGPGTRLTVL.